This T cell receptor (beta chain) derives from a study of shared clonotypes between healthy human individuals. Study-level information: The plates for each donor numbered three CD4 naive, three CD4 memory, two CD8 naive and one CD8 memory. Findings and caveats of the study: Though the depth was large, rarefaction showed that sorted-subset sequencing was incomplete.

Profiled with immunoSEQ multiplex PCR; TCRdb holds only in-frame clones, not every one. The data hold about 2 million clones, with about 95% observed a single time. The naive CD8 fraction comprised CD45RO-negative cells positively selected for CCR7 and excluded terminally differentiated effector memory CD45RA+ cells. Only Caucasian adults living in Nashville, Tennessee served as donors. In the case of this clone: Antigen specificity is unknown.

The trim removed 4 bases at V and 1 base at J, leaving 11 bases unmatched. Looked up from germline, CDR1 is SGHTA and CDR2 is FQGNSA. This CDR3 is built from 17 residues. The TCR originated in a man younger than 30 in good health. The sample consisted of naive CD8+ T cells sorted from blood. The gene calls are TRBV7-2 and TRBJ2-3; 7 positions agree with TRBD2. The CDR3 is CASSWPREVWGTDTQYF. The CDR3, as DNA: TGTGCCAGCAGCTGGCCTCGGGAGGTTTGGGGCACAGATACGCAGTATTTT.